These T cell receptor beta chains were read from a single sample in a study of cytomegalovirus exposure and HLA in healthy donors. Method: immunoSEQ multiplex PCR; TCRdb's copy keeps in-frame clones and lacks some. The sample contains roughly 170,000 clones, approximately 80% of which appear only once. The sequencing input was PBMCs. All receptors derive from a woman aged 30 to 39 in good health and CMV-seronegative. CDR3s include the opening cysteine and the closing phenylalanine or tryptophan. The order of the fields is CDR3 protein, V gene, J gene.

CASSRVGRGSNQPQHF,TRBV7-9,TRBJ1-5
CASSSRKQGVAETQYF,TRBV5-4,TRBJ2-5
CASGRQGGDTEAFF,TRBV5-1,TRBJ1-1
CASSIGGPQRQPQHF,TRBV19,TRBJ1-5
CAWSYDRLNQPQHF,TRBV30,TRBJ1-5
CASRRTGLATNEKLFF,TRBV19,TRBJ1-4
CASSLELEETQYF,TRBV5-1,TRBJ2-5
CASSLDTSGNTIYF,TRBV5-1,TRBJ1-3
CASSRDRGHSYGYPF,TRBV7-8,TRBJ1-2
CASSLDRGQGDTQYF,TRBV7-8,TRBJ2-3
CASSQDRPGLASNEQFF,TRBV4-2,TRBJ2-1
CASSPQWTATDTQYF,TRBV11-2,TRBJ2-3
CASSFLQGPSYEQYF,TRBV7-8,TRBJ2-7
CASSQDYAAGLNIEQFF,TRBV4-1,TRBJ2-1
CASHGSRLAGGEQYF,TRBV6-6,TRBJ2-7
CASSPGDFGDTQYF,TRBV18,TRBJ2-3
CAWSVDRDRGRGGYTF,TRBV30,TRBJ1-2
CASSLDYRGDNEQFF,TRBV11-3,TRBJ2-1
CARRLAGGTGELFF,TRBV30,TRBJ2-2
CASKESPNHYEQYF,TRBV27,TRBJ2-7
CASSPTTQGSEQFF,TRBV18,TRBJ2-1
CASRGGANTEAFF,TRBV28,TRBJ1-1
CASSQQLQGHEQYF,TRBV14,TRBJ2-7
CASSEGLITDTQYF,TRBV9,TRBJ2-3
CASSEATMTGGASGYTF,TRBV2,TRBJ1-2
CASSAVSVNTEAFF,TRBV9,TRBJ1-1
CASSVSGTSGGYSYEQYF,TRBV6-1,TRBJ2-7
CASSGGLAGGPYNEQFF,TRBV5-1,TRBJ2-1
CASSLRGANTEAFF,TRBV28,TRBJ1-1
CASRSPQWDRVSYEQYF,TRBV12-2,TRBJ2-7